Included here is one TCR beta chain sequence, with context. This clonotype was counted ten times or more. Its antigen is not yet known. An end of the junction does not agree with germline; a read error may underlie this. To prepare the library, 5' RACE was applied. TCRdb records NextSeq 500 as the sequencer. Unique molecular identifiers were attached to individual cDNA molecules in the TCR library protocol so that sequencing error and PCR bias could be corrected. Sequencing covered both TCR alpha and beta chains, and within each sample the abundances of alpha and beta sequences were tightly co-correlated. On the study's bioinformatics: Decombinator V4 was used to annotate TCR sequences for V gene, J gene and CDR3. TCRs were defined as expanded if a significant change between any two time points was detected under a Poisson model with p below 0.0001. TCR abundances were normalised to the total number of TCRs sequenced in each sample and reported as counts per million. MAIT TCRs were defined by TRAV1-2 paired with TRAJ12, TRAJ20 or TRAJ33, and iNKT TCRs by TRAV10 paired with TRAJ18. VDJdb, accessed on 1 November 2021, was searched for TCRs annotated for CMV, EBV and SARS-CoV-2, and TCRs annotated for more than one antigen were excluded. TCRdb's own reprocessing of the public reads used fastp at Q25 and MiXCR and kept productive beta chains. Each entry merges the rows of one CDR3 protein and shows their most common DNA and genes. The authors' filters were not applied to this entry. For this sample the table gives more than 25,000 distinct CDR3 sequences, of which around 4.4% were detected only once. Jointly, the top ten make up roughly 12% of the sample.

The study was a case-control design nested within a healthcare worker cohort in London, UK, with weekly nasopharyngeal swab PCR tests and blood sampling. Healthcare workers were enrolled in the week of the UK lockdown, from 23 to 31 March 2020, and were followed every week for up to roughly 15 weeks. This sample is part of a study of early T cells in non-severe SARS-CoV-2 infection (dated by TCRdb to about 2021). Study-wide context: Bulk RNA from unsorted whole blood was used for TCR sequencing, so alpha and beta chains could not be paired.

Overall results and qualifications from the work: VDJdb matching was skewed toward anti-spike CD8 responses and likely underestimated virus-specific expansions, missing private and CD4 specificities.

For CDR1 and CDR2, the germline V gene (reference sequence) lists SSHAT and FNYEAQ. The CDR3 spans 17 residues, from the cysteine through the phenylalanine. The DNA shown is the 51-base CDR3, in frame from base 1. Material: whole blood. This TCR derives from an adult who was a healthcare worker with PCR-confirmed SARS-CoV-2 infection or an uninfected control (not recorded which). Recombination linked TRBV7-7 to TRBJ2-2; the D gene is not confidently resolved. The CDR3 here reads CASSPSPGTANTGELFF. DNA sequence: TGTGCTAGCAGCCCCAGTCCGGGTACAGCGAACACCGGGGAGCTGTTTTTT. The reference TRBV7-7 and TRBJ2-2 proteins fill in what lies around the CDR3, so the full variable domain reads GAGVSQSPRYKVTKRGQDVTLRCDPISSHATLYWYQQALGQGPEFLTYFNYEAQPDKSGLPSDRFSAERPEGSISTLTIQRTEQRDSAMYRCASSPSPGTANTGELFFGEGSRLTVL.